Described below is a single T cell receptor beta chain sequence and its context. Study processing details: Estimated nucleated cell counts came from reference gene primer amplification. Measured with immunoSEQ multiplex PCR; TCRdb has only the in-frame clones, and not every one. The V and J calls and the clone size are those of that table, but D and trimming were determined from the DNA. The sample contains about 50,000 clones, roughly nine tenths of which appear only once. These data come from a study of blood T cell repertoires in COVID-19. Whole-study context: Whether acute or convalescent, the COVID-19 samples came from the United States, Italy and Spain. Sample material is recorded as cDNA or gDNA derived from T cells, B-cell-depleted T cells, or PBMCs.

The V gene lost 5 bases and the J gene lost 0 bases, with 10 bases spanning the gap. CDR1 GTSNPN and CDR2 SVGIG come from the germline V gene (reference sequence). CDR3 length: 13 residues. The V call is TRBV30, the J call TRBJ1-1; D may be TRBD1 (6 bases). The receptor was derived from a human donor in a cohort sampled during active COVID-19. Sequenced sample: peripheral blood. This CDR3 is CAWERTVNTEAFF. The DNA for the CDR3 is TGTGCCTGGGAAAGGACAGTGAACACTGAAGCTTTCTTT.